This T cell receptor (beta chain) comes out of a study of blood T cell repertoires in COVID-19 (dated by TCRdb to 2020 to 2022). Broadly, across the study: Samples from collaborators originated in the United States, Italy and Spain and spanned both the acute and convalescent phases of COVID-19. Sample metadata almost always included a de-identified subject ID, COVID-19 status, age in years and sex. Where available, HLA class I and class II types were taken from metadata supplied by the sample provider and were not determined by assay-based typing. The samples were drawn from two sources: the first 160 participants of the ongoing ImmuneRACE study, and approximately 1,300 subjects contributed by 6 global collaborators. Subjects who had been exposed to COVID-19, were actively infected with it, or had recovered from it provided the deeply sampled blood TCRbeta repertoires that made up the dataset. The repertoires were made available in a free public database intended to serve as a resource for research on the immune response to SARS-CoV-2. The prospective study material was composed of cDNA or gDNA derived from T cells, B-cell-depleted T cells, or PBMCs.

The research as a whole found: How much clinical and demographic metadata was included differed by source and by participant, and the metadata was provided uncurated.

TCRbeta CDR3 regions were amplified from genomic DNA using the immunoSEQ Assay, a bias-controlled multiplex PCR. On the study's bioinformatics: The number of nucleated cells in each sample was estimated from the amplification of reference gene primers within the assay. To quantify the absolute abundance of each unique TCRbeta CDR3 rearrangement, sequence reads were collapsed and filtered. For each sample, productive Simpson clonality was calculated as the square root of Simpson's diversity index over productive rearrangements. Entries here come from immuneACCESS through TCRdb and include only in-frame sequences with V and J called. Some clones fail to appear in such tables; in the studies checked, an unresolved V gene covers under half of the shortfall, and the cause of the remainder is unknown. V and J calls and clone size are copied from that table; D and trimming were computed from the DNA. Present in this sample are about 90,000 clones, 70% to 90% of which were seen just once. The ten largest clones capture about an eighth of the sample.

Concerning this clone: Its cognate antigen has yet to be identified. Base qualities are missing; no much larger clone stands one base away.

The collaborating institutions used their own protocols to collect whole blood in K2EDTA tubes. For TCRbeta analysis, collaborator samples were shipped as frozen whole blood, as isolated PBMCs, or as DNA extracted from either sample type. The germline V gene (reference sequence) sets CDR1 to SEHNR and CDR2 to FQNEAQ. Counted from cysteine to phenylalanine, this CDR3 has 12 amino acids. CDR3 DNA only is kept here, 36 bases in frame from base 1. V loses 6 bases of germline sequence and J loses 3 bases, and the interval between the two ends is 9 bases. The TCR was taken from a woman aged 70-85 years with active or convalescent COVID-19. The specimen sequenced was peripheral blood. Recombination connected TRBV7-9 to TRBJ2-7; TRBD1 might be the D gene, on 5 matching bases. The CDR3 corresponds to CASSFDSYEQYF. The nucleotides are TGTGCCAGCAGTTTTGACAGCTACGAGCAGTACTTC.